A single sample is the source of the 2 T cell receptor beta chains below, sequenced in a study of blood T cell repertoires in COVID-19. The assay was immunoSEQ multiplex PCR, and TCRdb's table has in-frame clones only and misses some. The sample has some 220,000 clones, roughly 82% seen once; the top ten hold about 9.7%. Sequenced material: peripheral blood. Source of these receptors: a man aged 45 to 65 with active or convalescent COVID-19.

The V gene is TRBV3-1 (or the pseudogene TRBV3-2), the J gene TRBJ1-3, with D perhaps matching TRBD1 (6 bases). CDR1 LGHDT and CDR2 YNNKEL come from the germline V gene (reference sequence). The CDR3 is made up of 13 amino acids. Deletions cut 6 bases from V and 1 base from J, with 7 bases between. The CDR3 sequence is CASRRGSGNTIYF. The CDR3 DNA is TGTGCCAGCAGAAGGGGGTCTGGAAACACCATATATTTT.

The rearrangement uses TRBV11-3 and TRBJ2-1; the D is unclear. V lost 4 bases and J 10 bases, leaving 11 bases between the germline ends. Looked up from germline, CDR1 is SGHNT and CDR2 is YENEEA. The length of the CDR3 is 12 residues. The DNA of the CDR3 is TGTGCCAGCAGCTCCTACCTTGAGGAGCAGTTCTTC. This codes for CASSSYLEEQFF. The variable domain in full, with the rest retrieved from reference TRBV11-3 and TRBJ2-1, is EAGVVQSPRYKIIEKKQPVAFWCNPISGHNTLYWYLQNLGQGPELLIRYENEEAVDDSQLPKDRFSAERLKGVDSTLKIQPAELGDSAVYLCASSSYLEEQFFGPGTRLTVL.